The entry that follows covers one TCR beta chain sequence. What antigen it recognizes has not been identified. It has no much larger one-base neighbor in the sample; base qualities were not kept. In total, approximately 700 healthy bone marrow donors made up the cohort. At the time of sampling, all cohort members were nominally healthy, though unrecorded immune exposures were likely present. The donor tested CMV seropositive, placing the donor among the roughly 300 seropositive members of the cohort. Each donor provided a peripheral blood sample, and peripheral blood mononuclear cells were used for TCR beta sequencing. The Qiagen DNeasy Blood Extraction Kit was used to extract genomic DNA from the blood cell samples. From the cysteine up to the phenylalanine, the CDR3 has a length of 14 residues. Only the CDR3 region is kept as DNA, spanning 42 bases read in frame from base 1. At the junction V is shortened by 4 bases and J by 3 bases, with 14 bases in between. Per the germline V gene, SGHRS is the CDR1 and YFSETQ is the CDR2.

The data were obtained in a study of cytomegalovirus exposure and HLA in healthy donors (dated by TCRdb to about 2017). At the level of the whole study: An earlier analysis of under 600 of the donors reported 276 Gb of sequence data and 117 million unique TCR beta sequences from approximately 180 million T cells. A later analysis re-analyzed previously published TCR beta repertoires from 650 to 800 donors and added high-resolution HLA genotyping to study TCR occurrence patterns. Every repertoire in the discovery cohort had been generated on one and the same sequencing platform. Around 320 gigabases of sequencing data and 70 million to 85 million unique TCR sequences were included in an early release covering around 650 HLA-typed donors. In a later genetic analysis, genome-wide SNP genotypes for 398 of the 666 donors were used, and that subset was treated as a discovery cohort. The study was designed to test whether signatures of past pathogen exposure could be identified by cataloging public T cell receptors. On average, about 200,000 unique TCR beta nucleotide sequences were sequenced per donor among fewer than 500 genotyped donors of the cohort, with around 19% of those sequences being non-productive. Of the roughly 400 genotyped donors, approximately 83% fell in the genetic ancestry cluster associated with self-reported Caucasian donors. Roughly 5 DR-DQ haplotypes were handled as single units for association and clustering because linkage in the cohort was strong. High-throughput TCR immunosequencing, statistical association of individual TCRs with disease status, and machine learning were combined to predict cytomegalovirus infection status. In an earlier analysis of 500 to 650 of the donors, high-throughput TCR beta sequencing was used to judge whether each TCR beta V gene segment behaved as functional or pseudogenic. Both class I and class II loci were covered by HLA typing, at four-digit resolution. A separate validation cohort of over a hundred different subjects was used in addition to the roughly 640-subject first cohort. In the later analysis, no new phenotypic data were used to find candidate immune exposures; instead, reliance was placed on TCR beta sequences and their occurrence across donors. Using immunosequencing, the study profiled T cell repertoires from around 670 subjects and related those repertoires to cytomegalovirus serostatus. Typing coverage varied by locus: about 620-640 donors for A, B, C, DRB1 and DQB1; 500 to 550 for DQA1; 606 for DPA1; about 450 for DPB1. Donor age, sex, ethnicity and CMV serostatus were compiled together with the repertoire data.

Libraries were constructed by the immunoSEQ multiplex PCR assay. For the multiplex PCR, a mixture combining 60 forward primers for TCR Vbeta segments and 13 reverse primers for TCR Jbeta segments was used. Amplification of the CDR3 region of rearranged TCR beta genes was performed with a multiplex PCR assay on genomic DNA. On the Illumina HiSeq System, the amplified TCR beta libraries were sequenced as 87-base-pair reads. For the original study's pipeline: A later analysis counted tens of millions of unique TCR beta chains across the 700 or so repertoires, and roughly 9.9 million of these chains were shared by at least two donors. Raw reads were error-corrected and collapsed into unique sequences by a nearest-neighbor algorithm in which closely related sequences were merged to remove PCR and sequencing errors. Alignment of CDR3 sequences to IMGT reference sequences was used to assign V, D and J gene segments. For a sequence to be retained, at least a six-nucleotide match to both a V gene segment and a J gene segment was required. Rearrangements were called productive when the CDR3 lacked stop codons and stayed in frame with V and J; all others were non-productive. CDR3 was defined by IMGT convention, running from the second conserved V-encoded cysteine to the conserved J-encoded phenylalanine. The earlier analysis of roughly 590 of the donors excluded any sequence lacking an unambiguous match to a single V gene segment. An earlier analysis of about 600 of the donors called V segments functional above 56.7% productive rearrangements and segregating when the between-donor standard deviation exceeded 5%. A statistical classification framework was developed to diagnose cytomegalovirus status using the catalog of TCR beta chain sequences. V and J gene assignment, in a later analysis, came from comparing TCR nucleotide sequences with IMGT/GENE-DB human TR gene sequences. A later analysis assigned CDR3 sequences and most-parsimonious VDJ recombination scenarios with the TCRdist pipeline. In a later analysis, each TCR beta chain was defined by its CDR3 amino acid sequence together with its V-gene family, and reads lacking a unique V-gene family were excluded. As a way to deal with suspected cross-contamination and a sequencing artifact, a later analysis dropped 450 to 700 nucleotide sequences that were highly shared and had low generation probability. In a later analysis, a clonal expansion index for each public chain was calculated from normalized within-repertoire ranks of inferred template counts. In a later analysis, generation probabilities were computed using a VDJ recombination model fitted to out-of-frame rearrangements, and the results were checked against IGoR. Hypergeometric tests were used in a later analysis to score TCR-TCR, TCR-HLA and TCR-CMV co-occurrence, with a repertoire-size bias correction applied to the TCR pairs. To estimate false discovery rates, a later analysis permuted the HLA or CMV assignments 20 times. In a later analysis, co-occurring TCRs were grouped using DBSCAN, and TCRdist sequence similarity was added for clustering within HLA-allele-positive subsets. Co-occurrence clustering excluded repertoires with fewer than 30,000 or more than 120,000 public chains, plus five with anomalous nucleotide sharing. The clones in this table, taken by TCRdb from immuneACCESS, are in-frame only. Not every clone is retained; where verified, under half of the shortfall comes from an unresolved V gene, and the cause of the rest is unknown. V and J calls and clone size are copied from that table; D and trimming were computed from the DNA. The sample contains about 160,000 clones, roughly 82% of them found a single time. Around a tenth of the sample lies in the top ten.

What the authors observed across the whole study: Because some donors lacked HLA typing at each locus, the association tests relied only on the typed subset. In the study, some 180 TCR beta chains were listed as associated with cytomegalovirus. Linkage disequilibrium might explain the correlated functional status among segregating V segments, but an unknown experimental factor could not be ruled out. Some IMGT-functional V segments, including TRBV6-2 and TRBV6-3, could not be told apart with the 87-base-pair reads, so those segments were excluded. In a later analysis, the rate of TCR association differed among HLA loci, with DRB1 alleles having the most associated TCRs and HLA-C alleles having the fewest. Specific HLA alleles were associated with roughly 16,000 TCR beta sequences at a false discovery rate of 0.05 in a later analysis. Presence/absence analyses assumed roughly uniform sequencing depth across donors, an assumption that may not hold. Broadly in line with IMGT annotations, most TCR beta V segments showed up in productive rearrangements about 87% or about 30% of the time in an earlier analysis of some 590 of the donors. A later genetic analysis associated a missense DCLRE1C variant with V-gene and J-gene trimming of TCR beta chains, and an independent cohort replicated the association. In a later genetic analysis, fewer N-insertions in productive TCRs were reported among donors in an Asian-associated ancestry cluster than the roughly 700-donor mean. It was suggested by the authors that the approach could potentially be generalized to other disease states and immunological phenotypes. In vitro tests confirmed that a few of the cytomegalovirus-associated TCR beta chains recognize cytomegalovirus antigens. The sequencing pipeline was judged likely to have produced a cluster of highly shared sequence variants as a technical artifact. In both the original and validation cohorts, the classifier was reported to diagnose cytomegalovirus status with high specificity and sensitivity. Most TCR sequences were seen in very few donors, while some public TCRs were found in many individuals. According to a later analysis, parvovirus B19, influenza, CMV and Epstein-Barr virus appeared linked to several top co-occurrence clusters. A further reported finding was that TCR beta sequences accurately predicted the HLA-A and HLA-B alleles for most subjects in the first cohort. When HLA alleles, especially DR and DQ, strongly co-occurred, TCR associations were difficult to assign to individual alleles. Over 15 rarely observed V segments, including chromosome 9 orphons, were excluded from the earlier analysis of approximately 500 of the donors because counts were too low. In a later analysis, HLA-associated TCR beta chains were found to be more clonally expanded and to have lower generation probabilities than equally common non-associated chains. Most CMV-associated TCR beta chains appeared to be HLA-restricted in a later analysis, and the HLA associations seemed to be driven largely by CMV exposure. CMV serostatus was the only immune exposure information available for the cohort. The cohort was sequenced for TCR beta chains only, and without alpha or paired-chain data the features that could be detected were limited.

The sequenced sample was PBMCs. The sequence was collected from a man over 45 in good health and CMV-seropositive. The chain links TRBV5-1 with TRBJ2-7; the D gene is perhaps TRBD1, from 6 matching bases. Read as DNA, the sequence is TGCGCCAGCAGCGACCGGGACAAGAGCTACGAGCAGTACTTC. This is translated as CASSDRDKSYEQYF.